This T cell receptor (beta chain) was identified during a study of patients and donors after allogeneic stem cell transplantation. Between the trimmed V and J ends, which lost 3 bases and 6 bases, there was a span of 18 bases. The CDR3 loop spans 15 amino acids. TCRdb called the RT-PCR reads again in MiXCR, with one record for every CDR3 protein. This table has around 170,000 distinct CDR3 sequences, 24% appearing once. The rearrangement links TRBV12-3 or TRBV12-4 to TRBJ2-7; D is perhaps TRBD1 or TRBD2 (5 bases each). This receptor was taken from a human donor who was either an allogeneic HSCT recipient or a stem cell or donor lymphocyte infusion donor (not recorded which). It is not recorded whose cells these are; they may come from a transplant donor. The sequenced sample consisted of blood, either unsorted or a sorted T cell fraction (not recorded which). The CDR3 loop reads CASSFFEGAAGEQYF. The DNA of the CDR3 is TGTGCCAGCAGTTTCTTTGAAGGGGCCGCGGGCGAGCAGTACTTC.